These T cell receptor beta chains were read from a single sample in a study of type 1 and type 2 diabetes patients. MiXCR, applied by TCRdb to the multiplex PCR reads, yields one record per CDR3 protein. In the table there are some 250,000 distinct CDR3 sequences, 45% to 60% of which are singletons. Sequenced: peripheral blood mononuclear cells (PBMCs). All receptors come from a man aged 18 to 35 with type 2 diabetes. Each CDR3 is given with its conserved first and last residue. Fields, in order: D gene, clone size, V gene, J gene, CDR3 protein, CDR3 DNA. The D gene is left open where the match is weak. Expanded clones are given a class, and other clones once, few, many or no size at all.

TRBD1,-,TRBV19,TRBJ2-1,CASSWPGGNNEQFF,TGTGCCAGTAGTTGGCCAGGGGGAAACAATGAGCAGTTCTTC
-,-,TRBV28,TRBJ1-5,CASSRLPGRSNQPQHF,TGTGCCAGCAGTCGCTTGCCGGGTCGGAGCAATCAGCCCCAGCATTTT
-,few,TRBV9,TRBJ1-2,CASSVGPGDYGYTF,TGTGCCAGCAGCGTAGGCCCCGGTGACTATGGCTACACCTTC
TRBD1,-,TRBV15,TRBJ1-2,CATAEQGVGGYTF,TGTGCCACCGCTGAACAGGGGGTTGGTGGCTACACCTTC
TRBD2,-,TRBV19,TRBJ2-7,CASSIPSGRAGEQYF,TGTGCCAGTAGTATTCCTAGCGGGAGGGCCGGCGAGCAGTACTTC
TRBD2,-,TRBV2,TRBJ2-7,CASSDTRTSGTYEQYF,TGTGCCAGCAGTGACACAAGGACTAGCGGTACCTACGAGCAGTACTTC
-,few,TRBV14,TRBJ2-1,CASSQAGNNEQFF,TGTGCCAGCAGCCAAGCCGGAAACAATGAGCAGTTCTTC
-,-,TRBV18,TRBJ2-7,CASSLGVSGYEQYF,TGTGCCAGCTCACTGGGCGTCTCCGGCTACGAGCAGTACTTC
TRBD2,-,TRBV7-8,TRBJ2-1,CASILAGETYNEQFF,TGTGCCAGCATTCTAGCGGGAGAGACCTACAATGAGCAGTTCTTC
TRBD1,-,TRBV19,TRBJ2-2,CASIRDRSFGELFF,TGTGCCAGTATTCGGGACAGGTCGTTCGGGGAGCTGTTTTTT
-,-,TRBV9,TRBJ2-2,CASSINYGTGELFF,TGTGCCAGCAGCATTAATTACGGCACCGGGGAGCTGTTTTTT
-,-,TRBV2,TRBJ1-5,CASMGQENQPQHF,TGTGCCAGCATGGGGCAGGAAAATCAGCCCCAGCATTTT
TRBD2,few,TRBV2,TRBJ2-7,CASSDLRGGGASEQYF,TGTGCCAGCAGTGACCTAAGAGGCGGGGGGGCCAGCGAGCAGTACTTC